This entry lists 5 T cell receptor beta chains sequenced from one sample in a study of T cell responses to AZD1222 COVID-19 vaccine. Libraries were prepared by immunoSEQ multiplex PCR; TCRdb keeps only in-frame clonotypes and omits some of them. The top ten hold more than 5% of the sample, which has about 89,000 clones, approximately 90% seen once. The sample consisted of peripheral blood, taken 28 days after the second AZD1222 dose. All receptors derive from an adult who received the AZD1222 COVID-19 vaccine.

The rearrangement uses TRBV5-4 and TRBJ1-2; 7 bases align to TRBD1. The length of the CDR3 is 15 residues. Germline V gene sequence: CDR1 SGHNT, CDR2 YYREEE (reference sequence). J lost 4 bases, V lost 0 bases, and 6 bases had no gene match. CDR3 coding DNA: TGTGCCAGCAGCTTGGTGGAGGGACAGAGCTATGGCTACACCTTC. Its protein product is CASSLVEGQSYGYTF.

J is TRBJ1-1 and V is TRBV12-2. TRBV12-2 is a known pseudogene. This CDR3 comprises 15 residues. For the CDR3, the DNA is TGTGCAAGTCGCTTTGAACGGGGGCGATGGACTGAAGCTTTCTTT. Residues: CASRFERGRWTEAFF.

The chain joins TRBV5-5 to TRBJ2-1; 9 bases align to TRBD1. The germline V gene has CDR1 SGHKS and CDR2 YYEKEE (reference sequence). V lost 3 bases and J lost 4; bases outside the gene matches: 5. The length of the CDR3 is 15 residues. Here the CDR3 reads CASSWGTGPYNEQFF. The CDR3 DNA follows: TGTGCCAGCAGCTGGGGGACAGGGCCATACAATGAGCAGTTCTTC.

A single count supports this clone. The V and J genes are TRBV5-5 and TRBJ1-4; the match to TRBD1 covers 8 bases. J lost 7 bases, V lost 6 bases, and 11 bases had no gene match. Germline V gene lookup returns CDR1 SGHKS and CDR2 YYEKEE (reference sequence). This CDR3 is built from 15 residues. In DNA, the CDR3 is TGTGCCAGCAACCCCGCCGGACAGGGTTCTGAAAAACTGTTTTTT. Amino acids: CASNPAGQGSEKLFF.

The chain joins TRBV6-4 to TRBJ2-2; TRBD1 matches at 8 bases. Germline CDR1 reads MRHNA; CDR2 reads SNTAGT. V was pared by 6 bases and J by 3 bases, with 3 bases of the junction left unmatched. CDR3 length: 14 amino acids. In DNA, the CDR3 is TGTGCCAGCAGAAAACAGGGGGACACCGGGGAGCTGTTTTTT. It codes for CASRKQGDTGELFF.